This TCR beta chain was sequenced for a study of shared clonotypes between healthy human individuals. TCRdb keeps only in-frame clones here, not all; method: immunoSEQ multiplex PCR. The sample consists of 2 million to 2.5 million clones, 85% to 95% of them appearing once. CDR3 length: 19 amino acids. Germline CDR1 is SGHTA and CDR2 is FQGTGA. The V and J ends lost 2 bases and 5 bases, in that order; junction bases with no gene match: 17. The sample taken for sequencing was naive CD4+ T cells from PBMCs. As for subset: CD45RA+ positively selected. The gene calls are TRBV7-3 and TRBJ2-1, with 8 bases identical to TRBD1. The receptor was derived from a young man in good health. Some clones in this sample may be carry-over from other donors' samples. The CDR3: CASSLGGGSWTGSNNEQFF. CDR3 DNA: TGTGCCAGCAGCTTAGGGGGTGGAAGTTGGACAGGGTCGAACAATGAGCAGTTCTTC.